Below, 17 T cell receptor beta chains from the same sample are listed, as sequenced in a study of cytomegalovirus exposure and HLA in healthy donors. The PCR ran on 60 Vbeta and 13 Jbeta primers. The data were produced by immunoSEQ multiplex PCR, yet TCRdb's version contains in-frame clones alone and is incomplete. The sample includes over 130,000 clones, 75% to 90% seen only once; the top ten take 1.2%. The sample consisted of PBMCs. The source of these receptors is a female donor in good health and CMV-seronegative.

The chain joins TRBV2 to TRBJ1-1; D gene ambiguous. This CDR3 contains 14 residues. CDR1 and CDR2 from the germline V gene are SNHLY and FYNNEI. V was pared by 6 bases and J by 1 base, with 12 bases between. CDR3 coding DNA: TGTGCCAGCAGCGTACGTCCGCGGAACACTGAAGCTTTCTTT. Translating it yields CASSVRPRNTEAFF.

V is TRBV5-6 and J is TRBJ1-5; 7 nucleotides match TRBD1. The germline CDR1 and CDR2 sequences are SGHDT and YYEEEE. CDR3 size: 15 residues. Germline trimming cut 2 bases from V and 6 bases from J; bases unmatched to any gene: 8. The CDR3 sequence: CASSFYTQGGQPQHF. CDR3 in DNA: TGTGCCAGCAGCTTCTACACGCAGGGGGGTCAGCCCCAGCATTTT.

This chain links TRBV6-4 with TRBJ1-2; D is possibly TRBD1 (5 bases). The CDR3 spans 14 residues. Germline V gene sequence: CDR1 MRHNA, CDR2 SNTAGT. Trimming removed 7 bases at V and 1 base at J, with 13 bases between. The CDR3 coding sequence is TGTGCCAGCACCGAGACAGCCAATAACTATGGCTACACCTTC. It is translated as CASTETANNYGYTF.

The sample holds a few counts of this clone. J is TRBJ2-1 and V is TRBV11-2; D gene uncertain. Per germline, CDR1 SGHAT and CDR2 FQNNGV. This CDR3 has 11 residues. Trimming pared 5 bases from V and 8 bases from J, leaving 7 bases between. As DNA, the CDR3 is TGTGCCAGCAGCCTACGTTATGAGCAGTTCTTC. Amino acid sequence: CASSLRYEQFF.

This chain links TRBV29-1 with TRBJ2-2, with D perhaps matching TRBD1 (5 bases). V was trimmed by 4 bases and J by 1 base, leaving 7 bases between them. CDR3 length: 13 residues. CDR1 is SQVTM and CDR2 is ANQGSEA in the germline V gene. CDR3 nucleotides: TGCAGCGTTGTCAGGGAGAACACCGGGGAGCTGTTTTTT. Translating it yields CSVVRENTGELFF.

V gene TRBV15 combines with J gene TRBJ2-2; no firm D call. This CDR3 contains 16 residues. V was shortened by 1 base and J by 0 bases, with 9 bases between the two germline ends. Per germline, CDR1 LNHNV and CDR2 YYDKDF (reference sequence). The CDR3 bases are TGTGCCACCAGCAGAGGAGACGCGGCGAACACCGGGGAGCTGTTTTTT. It encodes CATSRGDAANTGELFF. Complete variable domain (other parts from reference TRBV15 and TRBJ2-2): DAMVIQNPRYQVTQFGKPVTLSCSQTLNHNVMYWYQQKSSQAPKLLFHYYDKDFNNEADTPDNFQSRRPNTSFCFLDIRSPGLGDTAMYLCATSRGDAANTGELFFGEGSRLTVL.

The chain is built from TRBV6-1 and TRBJ2-7; 8 nucleotides line up with TRBD2. The CDR3 has 15 residues. The junction had 7 bases not matched to a gene; V was cut back by 3 bases and J by 3 bases. Germline loops: CDR1 MNHNS, CDR2 SASEGT. In DNA form, the CDR3 reads TGTGCCAGCAGTGAGGTTCTTGCGGGGGGCTACGAGCAGTACTTC. This codes for CASSEVLAGGYEQYF.

The V call is TRBV19, the J call TRBJ2-1; TRBD2 aligns across 10 bases. Germline trimming cut 3 bases from V and 7 bases from J; bases unmatched to any gene: 9. The CDR3 runs to 16 residues. Germline CDR1 and CDR2: LNHDA and SQIVND (reference sequence). The DNA of the CDR3 is TGTGCCAGTAGTATGGTGGCACTAGCGGGAACTAATGAGCAGTTCTTC. This encodes CASSMVALAGTNEQFF.

The chain combines TRBV28 with TRBJ1-4; perhaps TRBD1 as D (5 bases). Germline CDR1 reads MDHEN; CDR2 reads SYDVKM. V was trimmed by 1 base and J by 8 bases, leaving 11 bases between them. The CDR3 spans 14 residues. CDR3 in DNA: TGTGCCAGCAGTTTATCAGGGCTACAGGAAAAACTGTTTTTT. Its protein product is CASSLSGLQEKLFF.

V and J are TRBV27 and TRBJ1-1; maybe TRBD1 (6 bases). The V and J ends lost 4 bases and 3 bases respectively, with 15 bases between them. The germline V gene has CDR1 MNHEY and CDR2 SMNVEV (reference sequence). The CDR3 consists of 15 residues. CDR3 coding DNA: TGTGCCAGCAGTTCCCGGCAGGGGCGCCACACTGAAGCTTTCTTT. Its translation: CASSSRQGRHTEAFF.

For the CDR3, the DNA is TGTGCCATCAGTGACAGCAGGTTGGATGAGCAGTTCTTC. It codes for CAISDSRLDEQFF. This chain uses TRBV10-3 with TRBJ2-1; no firm D call. CDR3 length equals 13 residues. V gave up 3 bases and J gave up 8 bases, with 11 bases separating them. Germline loops: CDR1 ENHRY, CDR2 SYGVKD.

V gene TRBV10-1 combines with J gene TRBJ2-2, with 9 bases aligning to TRBD1. The CDR3 contains 16 residues. Germline assignment: CDR1 WNHNN and CDR2 SYGVQD (reference sequence). V gave up 7 bases and J gave up 2 bases; unmatched junction bases: 8. The chain's CDR3 is CASTKWDRANTGELFF. CDR3 nucleotides: TGCGCCAGCACTAAATGGGACAGGGCAAACACCGGGGAGCTGTTTTTT.

The count of this clone is one. The chain links TRBV19 to TRBJ2-1; no firm D call. This CDR3 comprises 11 residues. Germline V gene data show CDR1 as LNHDA and CDR2 as SQIVND (reference sequence). The V gene lost 3 bases and the J gene lost 9 bases, with 6 bases spanning the gap. The CDR3 loop is CASSIRVEQFF. CDR3 nucleotides: TGTGCCAGTAGTATTCGAGTTGAGCAGTTCTTC. The entire variable domain, with the rest obtained from reference TRBV19 and TRBJ2-1, is as follows: DGGITQSPKYLFRKEGQNVTLSCEQNLNHDAMYWYRQDPGQGLRLIYYSQIVNDFQKGDIAEGYSVSREKKESFPLTVTSAQKNPTAFYLCASSIRVEQFFGPGTRLTVL.

Turning to this clone: The junction departs from germline at one end; a sequencing error may be responsible. This chain links TRBV29-1 with TRBJ1-1, with D unresolved. The CDR3 spans 11 residues. Germline CDR1 is SQVTM and CDR2 is ANQGSEA. CDR3 protein: CSVEVSVEAFF. The CDR3 DNA sequence: TGCAGCGTCGAAGTGAGCGTAGAAGCTTTCTTT.

The V and J genes are TRBV2 and TRBJ1-2; 12 positions match TRBD1. This CDR3 contains 17 residues. The J segment lost 4 bases and the V segment lost 6 bases, leaving 12 bases of the junction unmatched. Germline V lookup: CDR1 SNHLY, CDR2 FYNNEI. The CDR3 loop reads CASSVRGTGGWVYGYTF. The CDR3 DNA reads TGTGCCAGCAGCGTACGAGGGACAGGGGGCTGGGTCTATGGCTACACCTTC.

The chain uses TRBV18 and TRBJ2-5; 11 nucleotides match TRBD1. With 4 bases clipped from V and 5 bases from J, the junction kept 3 bases outside the gene matches. The CDR3 length is 14 residues. Germline V gene sequence: CDR1 KGHSH, CDR2 LQKENI. As DNA, the CDR3 is TGTGCCAGCTCACAGGGACAGGGGGTTGAGACCCAGTACTTC. Translating gives CASSQGQGVETQYF.

The V gene is TRBV5-1, the J gene TRBJ1-1, with a tentative D call TRBD1 (6 bases). Between the trimmed V and J ends, which lost 1 base and 4 bases, there was a span of 26 bases. Per the germline V gene, CDR1 is SGHRS and CDR2 is YFSETQ. The CDR3 has 19 residues. The CDR3 protein is CASSLRPVGQGRGGTEAFF. DNA for the CDR3: TGCGCCAGCAGCTTGCGTCCTGTGGGGCAGGGTCGAGGGGGCACTGAAGCTTTCTTT.